The 9 T cell receptor beta chains below were found in one sample sequenced in a study of human T cells and chemical hapten exposure. Using its own MiXCR run on the RACE reads, TCRdb lists one record per CDR3 protein. The table lists roughly 100,000 distinct CDR3 sequences, just under 9% of them singletons. Regarding time point: healthy volunteer bleed at 2 weeks. It was unfractionated whole blood from which total RNA was extracted. Sequencing was done on a sample of whole blood. These TCRs come from a female donor in good health. Some clones in this sample may be carry-over from other donors' samples.

The chain is built from TRBV2 and TRBJ1-5; D perhaps matches TRBD1 (5 bases). The CDR3 is made up of 15 amino acids. The ends were cut back, 6 bases at V and 5 bases at J, with 17 bases in the middle. Germline loops: CDR1 SNHLY, CDR2 FYNNEI. The DNA for the CDR3 is TGTGCCAGCAGACCCTTCACAGGAGGGGATCAGCCCCAGCATTTT. This encodes CASRPFTGGDQPQHF.

The gene calls are TRBV19 and TRBJ2-3, with D perhaps TRBD1 (6 bases). The CDR3 has 13 residues. Per the germline V gene, CDR1 is LNHDA and CDR2 is SQIVND (reference sequence). Trimming stripped 2 bases from V and 8 bases from J, with 11 bases between. CDR3 in amino acids: CASSILQGGTQYF. The CDR3 region has the DNA TGTGCCAGTAGTATATTACAGGGCGGTACGCAGTATTTT.

The genes are TRBV7-2 and TRBJ2-7; D tentatively reads TRBD1 or TRBD2 (5 bases each). The germline V gene has CDR1 SGHTA and CDR2 FQGNSA. V was cut by 5 bases and J by 4 bases, with 12 bases left in between. CDR3 length equals 13 residues. Here the CDR3 reads CASSPGTEYEQYF. CDR3 coding DNA: TGTGCCAGCAGCCCCGGGACGGAGTACGAGCAGTACTTC.

This clonotype has ten or more counts. This sequence joins TRBV14 and TRBJ1-1, with D unresolved. The ends were cut back, 0 bases at V and 0 bases at J, with 5 bases in the middle. This CDR3 contains 14 residues. Germline V gene data show CDR1 as SGHDN and CDR2 as FVKESK. CDR3 nucleotide sequence: TGTGCCAGCAGCCAAGATCTTGTGAACACTGAAGCTTTCTTT. Residues: CASSQDLVNTEAFF. The variable domain in full, completed from reference TRBV14 and TRBJ1-1, reads EAGVTQFPSHSVIEKGQTVTLRCDPISGHDNLYWYRRVMGKEIKFLLHFVKESKQDESGMPNNRFLAERTGGTYSTLKVQPAELEDSGVYFCASSQDLVNTEAFFGQGTRLTVV.

This clonotype was seen a handful of times. The V gene is TRBV2, the J gene TRBJ2-7, with 7 bases lining up with TRBD2. Germline assignment: CDR1 SNHLY and CDR2 FYNNEI. Trimming cost V 6 bases and J 2 bases; bases outside gene matches: 7. The CDR3 is 14 residues long. CDR3 region: CASRTDAGAYEQYF. The CDR3 DNA reads TGTGCCAGCAGGACAGACGCGGGAGCCTACGAGCAGTACTTC.

This clonotype was counted a few times. The chain carries TRBV9 and TRBJ2-7; D gene unclear. The CDR3 spans 14 residues. The ends were cut back, 0 bases at V and 2 bases at J, with 9 bases in the middle. Germline loops: CDR1 SGDLS, CDR2 YYNGEE. CDR3 in DNA: TGTGCCAGCAGCGTAGGCGGCAGTCCCTACGAGCAGTACTTC. It translates to CASSVGGSPYEQYF. Full variable domain (rest looked up from reference TRBV9 and TRBJ2-7): DSGVTQTPKHLITATGQRVTLRCSPRSGDLSVYWYQQSLDQGLQFLIQYYNGEERAKGNILERFSAQQFPDLHSELNLSSLELGDSALYFCASSVGGSPYEQYFGPGTRLTVT.

This clonotype was found many times. The J gene is TRBJ1-1, the V gene TRBV3-1; D gene unclear. This CDR3 contains 12 residues. Germline V gene data show CDR1 as LGHDT and CDR2 as YNNKEL (reference sequence). With 5 bases removed from V and 0 bases from J, the gap between germline ends came to 4 bases. CDR3 sequence reads: CASSIVNTEAFF. DNA for the CDR3: TGTGCCAGCAGCATCGTGAACACTGAAGCTTTCTTT.

V usage is TRBV28 and J usage is TRBJ1-3, with D hard to call. CDR1 MDHEN and CDR2 SYDVKM come from the germline V gene. Trimming took 6 bases from V and 4 from J, leaving 25 bases between them. The CDR3 is made up of 18 amino acids. CDR3 loop: CASRSVYTKLNEGNTIYF. The CDR3 DNA is TGTGCCAGCAGGTCCGTCTATACGAAACTGAACGAGGGAAACACCATATATTTT.

This clonotype appeared many times. The rearrangement uses TRBV7-6 and TRBJ2-5, with a tentative D call TRBD2 (5 bases). Trimming took off 5 bases at V and 1 base at J, with 8 bases between the two ends. CDR1 and CDR2 from the germline V gene are SGHVS and FNYEAQ. This CDR3 region has 13 residues. The CDR3 loop reads CASSPRVQETQYF. For the CDR3, the DNA is TGTGCCAGCAGCCCGCGGGTCCAAGAGACCCAGTACTTC.